The subject of this entry is one TCR beta chain. This record comes from a study of human T cells and chemical hapten exposure. TCRdb analysed the RACE reads with MiXCR anew, one entry per CDR3 protein. The data show 150,000 to 200,000 distinct CDR3 sequences, approximately 26% seen once. Germline V lookup: CDR1 SEHNR, CDR2 FQNEAQ (reference sequence). Trimming removed 6 bases from V and 4 bases from J; junction bases left unmatched: 4. There are 13 residues in the CDR3. Noted time point: patch test 3, about 24 weeks after DPC sensitization. The treatment was: therapeutic diphenylcyclopropenone sensitization with weekly scalp DPC.

The TCR originated in a woman aged 40-49 years with alopecia areata. Some clones in this sample may be carry-over from other donors' samples. The sample was whole blood, taken in connection with sensitization to the hapten diphenylcyclopropenone (DPC). The V call is TRBV7-9, the J call TRBJ1-1, with TRBD1 identical over 8 bases. As DNA, the CDR3 is TGTGCCAGCAGTTCGACAGGGGTCACTGAAGCTTTCTTT. Translated: CASSSTGVTEAFF.